This TCR beta chain originates from a study of beta chain features in type 1 diabetes. All of the isolated RNA was reverse transcribed, so expressed TCRB transcripts were sequenced. Some clones are missing from TCRdb's copy, which holds only in-frame ones; the method was immunoSEQ multiplex PCR. Of about 320,000 clones listed, less than 15% were seen once; the top ten hold approximately 6.7%. Naive, central memory, regulatory and stem cell-like memory cells within the CD4+ compartment were sorted using CD45RO/CCR7/CD25/CD127/CD95/CD27. The CDR3 consists of 14 residues. V shed 5 bases and J 6 bases; nucleotides not matched to a gene: 8. The germline V gene has CDR1 SEHNR and CDR2 FQNEAQ (reference sequence). Study-level findings and limits: No resolution was reached here on whether HLA type influences TCRB rearrangement. In comparison with healthy donors, patients had naive, central memory and Treg TCRB repertoires that appeared more similar.

Worth noting for this clone: The antigen remains undetermined.

V and J are TRBV7-9 and TRBJ1-1; TRBD1 matches 8 bases. The sequencing input was central memory CD4+ T cells from blood. The clonotype was recovered from a man aged 25-45 years in good health. The CDR3 DNA reads TGTGCCAGCAGCGCTTCAGGGGGCATCCCTGAAGCTTTCTTT. Translation gives CASSASGGIPEAFF.